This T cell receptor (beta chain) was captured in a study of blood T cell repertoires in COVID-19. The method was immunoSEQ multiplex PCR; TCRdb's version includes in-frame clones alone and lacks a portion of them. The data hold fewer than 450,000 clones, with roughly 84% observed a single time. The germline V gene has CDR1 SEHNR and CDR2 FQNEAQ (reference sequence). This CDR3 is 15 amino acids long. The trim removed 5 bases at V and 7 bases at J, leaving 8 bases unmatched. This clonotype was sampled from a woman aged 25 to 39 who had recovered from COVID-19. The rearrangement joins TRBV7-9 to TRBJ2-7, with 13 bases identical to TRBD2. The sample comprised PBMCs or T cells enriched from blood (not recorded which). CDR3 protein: CASSPLAGGKREQYF. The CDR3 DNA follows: TGTGCCAGCAGCCCACTAGCGGGGGGGAAAAGGGAGCAGTACTTC.